This is a list of T cell receptor beta chains from one sample in a study of T-cell reconstitution after alpha-beta-depleted transplantation in children. TCRdb reprocessed the PCR reads via MiXCR and lists one record per CDR3 protein. This table holds fewer than 750,000 distinct CDR3 sequences, under 30% found once. The specimen was PBMCs, mostly from graft donor cells, collected 360 days after TCRalphabeta/CD19-depleted stem cell transplant. All receptors derive from a boy in the first two years of life who had a stem cell transplant for acute myeloid leukemia, so the T cells may come from the graft donor. CDR3s include the opening cysteine and the closing phenylalanine or tryptophan.

j_call	v_call	cdr3_aa
TRBJ2-2	TRBV12-3/TRBV12-4	CASGLAGGFGELFF
TRBJ2-6	TRBV5-1	CASSLQRNSGANVLTF
TRBJ2-1	TRBV20-1	CSASRGGRPYNEQFF
TRBJ1-2	TRBV6-1	CASSGLPGQGRAHYGYTF
TRBJ2-1	TRBV10-3	CAISGGGHYNEQFF
TRBJ2-5	TRBV29-1	CSVEETQYF
TRBJ2-5	TRBV20-1	CSARPSGPQETQYF
TRBJ2-7	TRBV6-5	CASSYGSFSSYEQYF
TRBJ2-1	TRBV12-3/TRBV12-4	CASSGGAVYNEQFF
TRBJ2-3	TRBV20-1	CSASATGQRATDTQYF
TRBJ2-1	TRBV28	CASSPVQFF
TRBJ2-2	TRBV20-1	CSAHHLRGTGELFF
TRBJ1-3	TRBV9	CASSVDNSGNTIYF
TRBJ2-3	TRBV6-5	CASSYSGSSTDTQYF
TRBJ1-2	TRBV29-1	CSVPTGMRYGYTF
TRBJ2-1	TRBV9	CASSVDTHGGNEQFF
TRBJ2-1	TRBV28	CASSSLPGTGRDEQFF
TRBJ2-1	TRBV5-5	CASSQGSGGGYNEQFF
TRBJ2-6	TRBV2	CARLGREYGSGANVLTF
TRBJ2-3	TRBV19	CASSPRGRPDTQYF
TRBJ2-1	TRBV7-6	CASSFRPGVPSNEQFF
TRBJ1-1	TRBV18	CASSLRTGITEAFF
TRBJ2-1	TRBV7-2	CASSLAGTSGSNEQFF
TRBJ2-7	TRBV20-1	CSAEAPGVLAYEQYF
TRBJ2-1	TRBV10-3	CATGNEGIIYNEQFF
TRBJ2-3	TRBV4-1	CASSLQILSTDTQYF
TRBJ2-3	TRBV6-1	CASSPAASGADTQYF
TRBJ1-4	TRBV6-1	CASSRAIRGQAEKLFF
TRBJ2-3	TRBV20-1	CSARTTGGVSSATDTQYF
TRBJ2-5	TRBV28	CASSEGGLRETQYF
TRBJ1-4	TRBV29-1	CSVLPESGGEKLFF
TRBJ2-7	TRBV7-2	CASSLFWTGGRMDEQYF
TRBJ2-7	TRBV9	CASPGTGTYEQYF
TRBJ1-1	TRBV12-3/TRBV12-4	CASTPGTLEAFF
TRBJ2-4	TRBV29-1	CSAQRVPGGQRANIQYF
TRBJ2-2	TRBV7-3	CASSPQDRVAGELFF
TRBJ2-2	TRBV15	CATSRERHNTGELFF
TRBJ2-1	TRBV6-1	CASTGGLAAYNEQFF
TRBJ2-1	TRBV20-1	CSATSGGGAINEQFF